This T cell receptor (beta chain) appears in the sequencing data of a study of blood T cell repertoires in COVID-19. Assay used: immunoSEQ multiplex PCR; TCRdb lists only in-frame clones, some missing. Of 300,000 to 350,000 clones listed, 80% to 90% are singletons. Seattle's enrolled individuals joined amid active infection and were then monitored longitudinally. The CDR3 runs 14 residues. V lost 3 bases to trimming and J lost 13 bases, with 21 bases between them. The germline V gene has CDR1 MNHEY and CDR2 SMNVEV (reference sequence). Sequencing input: peripheral blood. The receptor was isolated from a woman between 45 and 65 years old with COVID-19, enrolled during active disease. This chain connects TRBV27 to TRBJ2-5; D might be TRBD1 (6 bases). CDR3 in amino acids: CASSLRTEGSARYF. The CDR3 DNA follows: TGTGCCAGCAGTTTGAGGACAGAAGGTTCTGCGCGGTACTTC.